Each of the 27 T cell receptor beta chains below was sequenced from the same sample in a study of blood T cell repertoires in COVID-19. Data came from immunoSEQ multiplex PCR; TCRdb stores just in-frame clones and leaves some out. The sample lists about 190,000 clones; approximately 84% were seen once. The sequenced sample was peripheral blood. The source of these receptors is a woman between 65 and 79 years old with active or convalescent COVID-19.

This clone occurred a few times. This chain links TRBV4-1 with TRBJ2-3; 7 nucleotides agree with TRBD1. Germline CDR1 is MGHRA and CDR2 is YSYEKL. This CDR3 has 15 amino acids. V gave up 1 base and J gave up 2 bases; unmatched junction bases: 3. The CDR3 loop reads CASSQGDRTTDTQYF. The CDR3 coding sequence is TGCGCCAGCAGCCAAGGGGACAGAACCACAGATACGCAGTATTTT.

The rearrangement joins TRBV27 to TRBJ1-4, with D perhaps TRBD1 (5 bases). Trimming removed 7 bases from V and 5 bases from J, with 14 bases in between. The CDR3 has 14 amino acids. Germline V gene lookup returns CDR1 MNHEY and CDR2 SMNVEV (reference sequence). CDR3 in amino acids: CASMGPGQNEKLFF. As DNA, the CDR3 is TGTGCCAGCATGGGGCCCGGGCAAAATGAAAAACTGTTTTTT.

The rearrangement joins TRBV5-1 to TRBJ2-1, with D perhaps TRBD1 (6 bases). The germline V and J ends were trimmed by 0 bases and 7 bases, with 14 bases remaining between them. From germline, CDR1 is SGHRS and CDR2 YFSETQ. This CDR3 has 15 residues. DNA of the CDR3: TGCGCCAGCAGCTTGGCGCAGGGGCCCTTGAATGAGCAGTTCTTC. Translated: CASSLAQGPLNEQFF.

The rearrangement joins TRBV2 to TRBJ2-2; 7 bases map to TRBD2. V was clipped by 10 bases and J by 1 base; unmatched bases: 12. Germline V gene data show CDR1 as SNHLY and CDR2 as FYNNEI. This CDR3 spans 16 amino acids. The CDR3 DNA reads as TGTGCCACAGAGGGGAGGGATCGGTTGAACACCGGGGAGCTGTTTTTT. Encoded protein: CATEGRDRLNTGELFF.

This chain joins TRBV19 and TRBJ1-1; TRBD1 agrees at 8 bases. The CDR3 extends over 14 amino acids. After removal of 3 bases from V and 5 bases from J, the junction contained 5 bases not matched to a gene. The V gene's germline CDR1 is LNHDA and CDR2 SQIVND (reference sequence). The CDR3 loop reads CASSMGRGRTEAFF. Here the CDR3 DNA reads TGTGCCAGTAGTATGGGCAGGGGGCGGACTGAAGCTTTCTTT. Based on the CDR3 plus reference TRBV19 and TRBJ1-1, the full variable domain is DGGITQSPKYLFRKEGQNVTLSCEQNLNHDAMYWYRQDPGQGLRLIYYSQIVNDFQKGDIAEGYSVSREKKESFPLTVTSAQKNPTAFYLCASSMGRGRTEAFFGQGTRLTVV.

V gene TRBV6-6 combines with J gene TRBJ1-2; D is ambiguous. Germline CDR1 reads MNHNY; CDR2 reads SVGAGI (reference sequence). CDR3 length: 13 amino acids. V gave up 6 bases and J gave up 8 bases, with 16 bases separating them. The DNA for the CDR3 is TGTGCCAGCAGCCGCGGGTCTAATATGGGCTACACCTTC. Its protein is CASSRGSNMGYTF.

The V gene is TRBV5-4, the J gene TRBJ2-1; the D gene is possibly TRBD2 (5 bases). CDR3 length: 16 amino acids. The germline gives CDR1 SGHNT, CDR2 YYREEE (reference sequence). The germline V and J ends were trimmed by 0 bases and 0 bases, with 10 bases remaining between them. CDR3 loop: CASSLGAGSSYNEQFF. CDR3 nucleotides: TGTGCCAGCAGCTTGGGGGCTGGGAGCTCCTACAATGAGCAGTTCTTC.

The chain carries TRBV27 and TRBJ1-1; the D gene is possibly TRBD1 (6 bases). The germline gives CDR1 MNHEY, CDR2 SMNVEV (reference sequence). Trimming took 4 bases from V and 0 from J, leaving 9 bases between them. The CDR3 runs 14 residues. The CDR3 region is CASSYRALNTEAFF. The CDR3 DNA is TGTGCCAGCAGTTACAGGGCCCTGAACACTGAAGCTTTCTTT.

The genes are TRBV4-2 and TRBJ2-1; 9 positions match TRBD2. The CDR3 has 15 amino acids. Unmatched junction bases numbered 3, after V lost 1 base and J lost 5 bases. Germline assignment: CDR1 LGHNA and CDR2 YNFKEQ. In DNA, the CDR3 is TGTGCCAGCAGCCAAGTTAGCGGGGGCAACAATGAGCAGTTCTTC. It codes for CASSQVSGGNNEQFF.

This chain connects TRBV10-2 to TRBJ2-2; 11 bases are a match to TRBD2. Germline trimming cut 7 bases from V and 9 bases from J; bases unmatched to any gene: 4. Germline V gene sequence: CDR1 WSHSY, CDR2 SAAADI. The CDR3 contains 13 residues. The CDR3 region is CASTLTSGRELFF. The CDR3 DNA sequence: TGCGCCAGCACCCTGACTAGCGGGAGGGAGCTGTTTTTT.

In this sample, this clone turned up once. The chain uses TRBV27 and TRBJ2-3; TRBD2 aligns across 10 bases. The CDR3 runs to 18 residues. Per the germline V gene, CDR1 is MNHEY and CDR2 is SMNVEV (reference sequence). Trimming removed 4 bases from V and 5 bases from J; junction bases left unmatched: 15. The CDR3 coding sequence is TGTGCCAGCAGTTCCCCCCTCCTAAGCGGGAGGGCTAGAGATACGCAGTATTTT. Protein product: CASSSPLLSGRARDTQYF.

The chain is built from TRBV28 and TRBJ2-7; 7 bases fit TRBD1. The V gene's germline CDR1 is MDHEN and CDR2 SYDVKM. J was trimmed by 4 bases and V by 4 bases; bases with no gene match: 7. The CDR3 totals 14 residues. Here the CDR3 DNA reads TGTGCCAGCAGTTGGACAGGTACAGGGTACGAGCAGTACTTC. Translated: CASSWTGTGYEQYF. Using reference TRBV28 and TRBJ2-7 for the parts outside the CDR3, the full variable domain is DVKVTQSSRYLVKRTGEKVFLECVQDMDHENMFWYRQDPGLGLRLIYFSYDVKMKEKGDIPEGYSVSREKKERFSLILESASTNQTSMYLCASSWTGTGYEQYFGPGTRLTVT.

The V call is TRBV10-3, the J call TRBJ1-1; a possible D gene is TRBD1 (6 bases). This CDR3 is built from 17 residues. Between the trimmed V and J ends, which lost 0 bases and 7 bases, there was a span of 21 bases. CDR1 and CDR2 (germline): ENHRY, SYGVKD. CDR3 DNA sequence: TGTGCCATCAGTGAGTCGGCCAGCGGGGGCCCCAACGGTGAAGCTTTCTTT. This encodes CAISESASGGPNGEAFF.

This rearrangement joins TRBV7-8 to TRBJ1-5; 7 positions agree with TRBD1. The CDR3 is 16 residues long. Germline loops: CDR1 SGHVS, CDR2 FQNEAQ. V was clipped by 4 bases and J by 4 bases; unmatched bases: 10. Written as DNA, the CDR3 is TGTGCCAGCAGCTCAAACACAGGGGCCAAAAATCAGCCCCAGCATTTT. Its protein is CASSSNTGAKNQPQHF.

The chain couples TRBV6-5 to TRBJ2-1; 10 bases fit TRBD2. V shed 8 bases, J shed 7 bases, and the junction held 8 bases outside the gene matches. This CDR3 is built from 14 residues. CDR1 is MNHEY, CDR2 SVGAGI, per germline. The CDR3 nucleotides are TGTGCCAGCCAATTAGCGGGAGGTGGGAATGAGCAGTTCTTC. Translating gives CASQLAGGGNEQFF.

In DNA form, the CDR3 reads TGTGCCAGCAGTTCCGGGACAGGGCAGTACGAGCAGTACTTC. It translates to CASSSGTGQYEQYF. This sequence joins TRBV6-6 and TRBJ2-7, with TRBD1 identical over 9 bases. The V segment lost 4 bases and the J segment 4 bases; nucleotides outside the gene matches: 5. The germline CDR1 and CDR2 sequences are MNHNY and SVGAGI (reference sequence). CDR3 size: 14 residues.

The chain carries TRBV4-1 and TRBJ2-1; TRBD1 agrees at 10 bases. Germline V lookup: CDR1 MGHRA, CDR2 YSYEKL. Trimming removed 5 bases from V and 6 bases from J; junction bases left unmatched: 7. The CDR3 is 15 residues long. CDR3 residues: CASSWGDRGSNEQFF. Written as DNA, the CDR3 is TGCGCCAGCAGCTGGGGGGACAGGGGATCCAATGAGCAGTTCTTC.

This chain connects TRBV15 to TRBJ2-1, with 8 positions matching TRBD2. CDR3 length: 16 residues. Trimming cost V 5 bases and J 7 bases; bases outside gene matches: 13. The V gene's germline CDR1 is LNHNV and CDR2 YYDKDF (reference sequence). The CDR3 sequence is CATSLGGGPPGNEQFF. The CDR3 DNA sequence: TGTGCCACCAGCCTCGGGGGGGGGCCCCCCGGGAATGAGCAGTTCTTC.

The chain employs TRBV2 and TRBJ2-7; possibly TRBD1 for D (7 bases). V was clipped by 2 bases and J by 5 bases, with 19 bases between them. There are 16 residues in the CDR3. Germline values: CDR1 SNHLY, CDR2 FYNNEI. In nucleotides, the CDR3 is TGTGCCAGCAGTGAAATGGAGGAGGGGGCGTCTGACGAGCAGTACTTC. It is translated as CASSEMEEGASDEQYF.

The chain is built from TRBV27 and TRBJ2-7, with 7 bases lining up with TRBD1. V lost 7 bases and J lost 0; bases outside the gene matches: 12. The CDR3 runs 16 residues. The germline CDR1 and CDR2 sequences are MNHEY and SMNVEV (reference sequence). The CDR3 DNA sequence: TGTGCCAGCAAAGGACAGGTGACTTCTTTCTCCTACGAGCAGTACTTC. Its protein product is CASKGQVTSFSYEQYF.

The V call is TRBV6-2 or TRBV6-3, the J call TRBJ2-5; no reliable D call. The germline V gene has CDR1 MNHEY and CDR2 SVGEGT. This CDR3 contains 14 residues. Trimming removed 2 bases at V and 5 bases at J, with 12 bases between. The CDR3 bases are TGTGCCAGCAGTTACGATCTGGTTCGGGAGACCCAGTACTTC. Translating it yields CASSYDLVRETQYF.

CDR3 nucleotide sequence: TGCGCCAGCAGCGTGGGACTAGCGTACTCCTACGAGCAGTACTTC. This gives the protein CASSVGLAYSYEQYF. The genes are TRBV5-1 and TRBJ2-7; 10 nucleotides agree with TRBD2. This CDR3 is built from 15 residues. The germline V gene has CDR1 SGHRS and CDR2 YFSETQ. The junction had 4 bases not matched to a gene; V was cut back by 4 bases and J by 0 bases.

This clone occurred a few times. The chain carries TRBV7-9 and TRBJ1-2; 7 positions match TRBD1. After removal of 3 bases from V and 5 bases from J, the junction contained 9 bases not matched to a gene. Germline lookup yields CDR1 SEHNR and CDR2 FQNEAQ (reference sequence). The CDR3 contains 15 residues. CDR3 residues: CASSFGQDTGYGYTF. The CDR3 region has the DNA TGTGCCAGCAGCTTTGGACAGGATACGGGGTATGGCTACACCTTC.

The CDR3 sequence is CASRRDREGTEAFF. In DNA form, the CDR3 reads TGTGCCAGCAGGAGGGACAGGGAGGGTACTGAAGCTTTCTTT. This sequence joins TRBV6-5 and TRBJ1-1; TRBD1 agrees at 9 bases. Germline trimming cut 6 bases from V and 5 bases from J; bases unmatched to any gene: 7. Germline V gene lookup returns CDR1 MNHEY and CDR2 SVGAGI. This CDR3 has 14 amino acids.

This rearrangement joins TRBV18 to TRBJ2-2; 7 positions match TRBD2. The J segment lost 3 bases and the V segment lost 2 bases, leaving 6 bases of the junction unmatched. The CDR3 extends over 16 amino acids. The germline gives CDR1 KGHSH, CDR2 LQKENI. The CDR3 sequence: CASSPEGGRHTGELFF. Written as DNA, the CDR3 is TGTGCCAGCTCACCAGAGGGCGGGAGACACACCGGGGAGCTGTTTTTT. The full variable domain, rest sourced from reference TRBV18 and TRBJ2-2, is NAGVMQNPRHLVRRRGQEARLRCSPMKGHSHVYWYRQLPEEGLKFMVYLQKENIIDESGMPKERFSAEFPKEGPSILRIQQVVRGDSAAYFCASSPEGGRHTGELFFGEGSRLTVL.

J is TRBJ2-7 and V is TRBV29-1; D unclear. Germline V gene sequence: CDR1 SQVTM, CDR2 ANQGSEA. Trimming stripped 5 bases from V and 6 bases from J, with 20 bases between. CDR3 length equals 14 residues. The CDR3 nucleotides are TGCAGCGTTTTGGAGAAAGGTTTGAGTTCCGAGCAGTACTTC. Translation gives CSVLEKGLSSEQYF.

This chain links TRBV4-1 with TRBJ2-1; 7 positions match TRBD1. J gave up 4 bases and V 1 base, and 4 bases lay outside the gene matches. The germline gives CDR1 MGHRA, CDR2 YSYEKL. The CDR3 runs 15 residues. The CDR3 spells CASSQVGTEYNEQFF. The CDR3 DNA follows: TGCGCCAGCAGCCAAGTAGGGACAGAGTACAATGAGCAGTTCTTC.